These 6 T cell receptor beta chains share one sample of origin, sequenced in a study of blood T cell repertoires in COVID-19. Assay: immunoSEQ multiplex PCR; the TCRdb copy retains only in-frame clones and omits some. The data show roughly 89,000 clones, with less than 85% seen just once and about 9.3% held by the top ten. The sequenced sample was peripheral blood. Receptors were obtained from a woman in her sixties or seventies with acute or convalescent COVID-19.

The chain joins TRBV5-1 to TRBJ1-2; no clear D gene. The CDR3 covers 12 residues. Germline V gives CDR1 SGHRS, CDR2 YFSETQ. Trimming cost V 0 bases and J 10 bases, with 10 bases left between them. The CDR3 here is CASSLVGVDYTF. DNA for the CDR3: TGCGCCAGCAGCTTGGTCGGGGTGGACTACACCTTC.

The chain joins TRBV3-1 (or the pseudogene TRBV3-2) to TRBJ1-3; D possibly corresponds to TRBD1 (6 bases). Between the trimmed V and J ends, which lost 4 bases and 2 bases, there was a span of 9 bases. The germline V gene encodes CDR1 LGHDT and CDR2 YNNKEL (reference sequence). The CDR3 totals 14 residues. CDR3 bases: TGTGCCAGCAGCCCCGGACAGCCTGGAAACACCATATATTTT. Protein product: CASSPGQPGNTIYF.

The chain uses TRBV5-6 and TRBJ1-2, with TRBD1 matching over 8 bases. From germline, CDR1 is SGHDT and CDR2 YYEEEE. The V gene end was trimmed by 0 bases and the J gene end by 8 bases; junction bases not matched to a gene: 3. This CDR3 is 13 amino acids long. In nucleotides, the CDR3 is TGTGCCAGCAGCTTGGCAGGGGGCGGCGGCTACACCTTC. Encoded protein: CASSLAGGGGYTF.

The chain couples TRBV5-1 to TRBJ2-3; 16 bases map to TRBD2. The CDR3 covers 15 residues. With V trimmed by 5 bases and J by 6 bases, 3 bases remained unmatched. The germline V gene encodes CDR1 SGHRS and CDR2 YFSETQ. The CDR3 nucleotides are TGCGCCAGCAGAAGGGGACTAGCGGGAGGGGATACGCAGTATTTT. The encoded protein is CASRRGLAGGDTQYF.

The chain carries TRBV2 and TRBJ2-5, with 7 positions matching TRBD2. V lost 11 bases and J lost 2; bases outside the gene matches: 11. The CDR3 extends over 14 amino acids. CDR1 is SNHLY and CDR2 is FYNNEI in the germline V gene. CDR3 residues: CAFGASGGQETQYF. CDR3 coding DNA: TGTGCCTTCGGGGCTAGCGGTGGTCAAGAGACCCAGTACTTC.

V usage is TRBV19 and J usage is TRBJ1-1; tentatively, D is TRBD1 (5 bases). Germline V gene data show CDR1 as LNHDA and CDR2 as SQIVND (reference sequence). The CDR3 runs to 15 residues. Trimming cost V 2 bases and J 5 bases, with 15 bases left between them. DNA for the CDR3: TGTGCCAGTAGTATAATCGTGAGGGGAGGGACTGAAGCTTTCTTT. Translated, it gives CASSIIVRGGTEAFF.